One sample yielded the 27 T cell receptor beta chains listed below, sequenced in a study of cytomegalovirus exposure and HLA in healthy donors. A multiplex PCR was run with 60 Vbeta primers and 13 Jbeta primers. TCRdb's table, derived via immunoSEQ multiplex PCR, lists solely in-frame clones and lacks some. Of roughly 170,000 clones listed, more than 65% are singletons. The source material was PBMCs. The source is a woman aged 25-40 years in good health and CMV-seronegative.

V is TRBV6-4 and J is TRBJ2-2, with 9 bases fitting TRBD1. Trimming removed 4 bases from V and 6 bases from J; junction bases left unmatched: 6. The V gene's germline CDR1 is MRHNA and CDR2 SNTAGT. This CDR3 comprises 15 residues. The CDR3: CASSADGQGSGELFF. The CDR3 nucleotides read TGTGCCAGCAGTGCCGACGGACAGGGGTCCGGGGAGCTGTTTTTT.

With respect to this clone: The junction departs from the called germline gene at one end, perhaps through a read error. The rearrangement links TRBV7-7 to TRBJ2-1, with 10 bases lining up with TRBD2. The CDR3 has 19 residues. Germline V lookup: CDR1 SSHAT, CDR2 FNYEAQ (reference sequence). CDR3 region: CASSLDQVKRGGRENEQFF. The CDR3 nucleotides are TGTGCTAGCAGCTTAGATCAGGTTAAGCGGGGGGGGAGAGAGAATGAGCAGTTCTTC.

The chain joins TRBV5-4 to TRBJ2-7, with 7 nucleotides matching TRBD1. Germline V CDR1 and CDR2: SGHNT, YYREEE (reference sequence). V shed 4 bases, J shed 2 bases, and the junction held 6 bases outside the gene matches. The CDR3 contains 14 residues. CDR3 coding DNA: TGTGCCAGCAGCCCACCGGGACAGCCCTACGAGCAGTACTTC. Residues: CASSPPGQPYEQYF.

The rearrangement links TRBV4-1 to TRBJ2-5, with D possibly matching TRBD1 (6 bases). V lost 4 bases and J 2 bases, leaving 11 bases between the germline ends. This CDR3 is built from 14 residues. Germline-derived CDR1 and CDR2 are MGHRA and YSYEKL. The CDR3 nucleotides are TGCGCCAGCAGCCTTACCGGACAGCAAGAGACCCAGTACTTC. Translated, it gives CASSLTGQQETQYF.

V and J are TRBV6-5 and TRBJ1-5; 7 bases map to TRBD1. Germline loops: CDR1 MNHEY, CDR2 SVGAGI. The CDR3 runs 15 residues. J lost 3 bases, V lost 5 bases, and 7 bases had no gene match. The CDR3 loop reads CASSATTGNNQPQHF. CDR3 in DNA: TGTGCCAGCAGTGCTACGACAGGGAACAATCAGCCCCAGCATTTT.

The chain links TRBV4-1 to TRBJ2-5; perhaps TRBD1 as D (6 bases). The J call could be wrong; TRBJ2-7 is a better fit for the DNA end. This CDR3 has 12 residues. CDR1 and CDR2 from the germline V gene are MGHRA and YSYEKL. The CDR3 loop is CASSNTGFEQYF. CDR3 coding DNA: TGCGCCAGCAGCAATACAGGGTTCGAGCAGTACTTC.

This clone has only one observation. V gene TRBV5-6 combines with J gene TRBJ1-2, with 8 bases matching TRBD1. Trimming took 4 bases from V and 2 from J; bases not matched to a gene: 7. Germline V gene lookup returns CDR1 SGHDT and CDR2 YYEEEE. CDR3 size: 15 residues. This chain's CDR3 is CASSKGTGRNYGYTF. CDR3 coding DNA: TGTGCCAGCAGCAAAGGGACAGGACGGAACTATGGCTACACCTTC.

J is TRBJ2-7 and V is TRBV4-1, with D hard to call. The CDR3 has 15 residues. V lost 0 bases and J 7 bases, leaving 16 bases between the germline ends. Per germline, CDR1 MGHRA and CDR2 YSYEKL. CDR3 protein: CASSQDLVLSVEQYF. The DNA of the CDR3 is TGCGCCAGCAGCCAAGATTTGGTACTGTCTGTTGAGCAGTACTTC.

The rearrangement uses TRBV6-5 and TRBJ2-7, with D possibly being TRBD2 (5 bases). In germline, CDR1 is MNHEY, CDR2 SVGAGI. The CDR3 spans 16 residues. Between the trimmed V and J ends, which lost 0 bases and 1 base, there was a span of 13 bases. In DNA form, the CDR3 reads TGTGCCAGCAGTTACTCGATGGTAGCGTCGTCCTACGAGCAGTACTTC. Protein product: CASSYSMVASSYEQYF.

This chain's CDR3 is CASSLVLAGGDEQFF. The CDR3 DNA reads TGTGCCAGCAGCTTAGTTCTAGCGGGAGGAGATGAGCAGTTCTTC. J is TRBJ2-1 and V is TRBV7-9; the match to TRBD2 covers 11 bases. V was pared by 1 base and J by 8 bases, with 4 bases of the junction left unmatched. The CDR3 length is 15 residues. Germline values: CDR1 SEHNR, CDR2 FQNEAQ (reference sequence).

The chain uses TRBV5-1 and TRBJ2-3; 8 bases are a match to TRBD2. Trimming at V came to 1 base and at J to 2 bases, leaving 3 bases not matched to a gene. Germline V gene data show CDR1 as SGHRS and CDR2 as YFSETQ. The CDR3 totals 15 residues. CDR3 in amino acids: CASSLLAGATDTQYF. CDR3 DNA sequence: TGCGCCAGCAGCTTGCTAGCGGGTGCCACAGATACGCAGTATTTT.

The rearrangement joins TRBV11-2 to TRBJ2-1, with 10 bases that match TRBD2. Germline V lookup: CDR1 SGHAT, CDR2 FQNNGV. This CDR3 spans 16 amino acids. Trimming took 1 base from V and 8 from J; bases not matched to a gene: 8. CDR3 residues: CASSLGGTSVYDEQFF. In DNA, the CDR3 is TGTGCCAGCAGCTTAGGCGGGACTAGCGTTTACGATGAGCAGTTCTTC. The variable domain in full, completed from reference TRBV11-2 and TRBJ2-1, reads EAGVAQSPRYKIIEKRQSVAFWCNPISGHATLYWYQQILGQGPKLLIQFQNNGVVDDSQLPKDRFSAERLKGVDSTLKIQPAKLEDSAVYLCASSLGGTSVYDEQFFGPGTRLTVL.

The chain combines TRBV27 with TRBJ2-2; 15 bases agree with TRBD2. The CDR3 is 19 residues long. Trimming cost V 1 base and J 8 bases; bases outside gene matches: 11. Germline V gene lookup returns CDR1 MNHEY and CDR2 SMNVEV (reference sequence). The CDR3 sequence is CASSLYPPGLAGGSGELFF. CDR3 in DNA: TGTGCCAGCAGTTTATATCCCCCGGGACTAGCGGGAGGATCGGGGGAGCTGTTTTTT.

The chain is built from TRBV25-1 and TRBJ2-5; no definite D call. The closer fit of TRBJ2-7 to the DNA end suggests the J call may be wrong. CDR1 MGHDK and CDR2 SYGVNS come from the germline V gene. The CDR3 totals 14 residues. The CDR3 protein is CASSEGGGIYEQYF. The CDR3 bases are TGTGCCAGCAGTGAAGGTGGCGGAATCTACGAGCAGTACTTC.

The sample holds a few counts of this clone. The rearrangement links TRBV30 to TRBJ2-3, with D possibly being TRBD2 (6 bases). V was trimmed by 3 bases and J by 0 bases, leaving 22 bases between them. CDR1 and CDR2 (germline): GTSNPN, SVGIG (reference sequence). The CDR3 spans 18 residues. In DNA form, the CDR3 reads TGTGCCTGGAGGTATCACTCAGGACTACCATTGAGCACAGATACGCAGTATTTT. Protein sequence: CAWRYHSGLPLSTDTQYF.

This clone occurred a few times. The chain uses TRBV6-5 and TRBJ1-4; TRBD1 matches 9 bases. Unmatched junction bases numbered 2, after V lost 6 bases and J lost 0 bases. The CDR3 has 15 residues. Germline V gene sequence: CDR1 MNHEY, CDR2 SVGAGI. This CDR3 is CASRRQGATNEKLFF. The CDR3 coding sequence is TGTGCCAGCAGAAGACAGGGGGCAACTAATGAAAAACTGTTTTTT.

The chain links TRBV7-2 to TRBJ2-7; 10 bases align to TRBD2. V gave up 5 bases and J gave up 7 bases; unmatched junction bases: 11. Germline lookup yields CDR1 SGHTA and CDR2 FQGNSA. There are 15 residues in the CDR3. The CDR3 nucleotides read TGTGCCAGCAGCCACCGCTATAGCGGGAGGTGGGAGCAGTACTTC. Its translation: CASSHRYSGRWEQYF.

The V gene is TRBV7-3, the J gene TRBJ2-1; 7 bases are shared with TRBD2. The ends lost 1 base at V and 10 bases at J; junction bases unmatched: 16. The CDR3 consists of 17 residues. The V gene's germline CDR1 is SGHTA and CDR2 FQGTGA. CDR3 DNA sequence: TGTGCCAGCAGCTTAAATCCCTGGAGGGAAAGGCGGGGGGAGCAGTTCTTC. Encoded protein: CASSLNPWRERRGEQFF.

This clone appeared once. CDR3 sequence: CASGRGKTSGNTIYF. CDR3 in DNA: TGTGCCAGCGGACGGGGGAAAACCTCTGGAAACACCATATATTTT. The chain combines TRBV7-3 with TRBJ1-3, with TRBD1 as a possible D gene (5 bases). The CDR3 consists of 15 residues. The germline V gene has CDR1 SGHTA and CDR2 FQGTGA. The V and J ends lost 8 bases and 0 bases respectively, with 14 bases between them. The full variable domain, completed using reference TRBV7-3 and TRBJ1-3, is GAGVSQTPSNKVTEKGKYVELRCDPISGHTALYWYRQSLGQGPEFLIYFQGTGAADDSGLPNDRFFAVRPEGSVSTLKIQRTERGDSAVYLCASGRGKTSGNTIYFGEGSWLTVV.

This clone was seen more than once but under ten times. The chain has TRBV5-1 and TRBJ2-5; weak D call: TRBD1 (5 bases). Germline V gives CDR1 SGHRS, CDR2 YFSETQ. This CDR3 comprises 15 residues. V was cut by 0 bases and J by 2 bases, with 11 bases left in between. The CDR3 DNA reads TGCGCCAGCAGCTTGGTTGTGGGGCGACAAGAGACCCAGTACTTC. Encoded protein: CASSLVVGRQETQYF.

Points on this clone: Other nucleotide sequences from this sample produce the same CDR3. The V and J genes are TRBV18 and TRBJ2-3; 8 bases are a match to TRBD2. Germline V gene data show CDR1 as KGHSH and CDR2 as LQKENI. CDR3 length equals 15 residues. Losses at the gene ends were 3 bases for V and 2 bases for J; bases not matched to a gene: 4. CDR3 loop: CASSPLAGVTDTQYF. The CDR3 DNA is TGTGCCAGCTCACCCCTAGCGGGTGTCACAGATACGCAGTATTTT.

This clone was counted a few times. The chain employs TRBV9 and TRBJ2-3; 8 bases are a match to TRBD1. The trim removed 1 base at V and 0 bases at J, leaving 13 bases unmatched. The CDR3 is 19 residues long. The germline gives CDR1 SGDLS, CDR2 YYNGEE. The CDR3 loop is CASSVLSQGARGSTDTQYF. CDR3 coding DNA: TGTGCCAGCAGCGTACTAAGCCAGGGGGCTAGGGGAAGCACAGATACGCAGTATTTT.

This chain connects TRBV28 to TRBJ2-3; no clear D gene. Germline-derived CDR1 and CDR2 are MDHEN and SYDVKM. The CDR3 sequence is 13 residues long. With 3 bases removed from V and 4 bases from J, the gap between germline ends came to 8 bases. The CDR3: CASSFNQADTQYF. The DNA of the CDR3 is TGTGCCAGCAGTTTTAACCAGGCAGATACGCAGTATTTT. The full variable domain, its missing parts supplied by reference TRBV28 and TRBJ2-3, is DVKVTQSSRYLVKRTGEKVFLECVQDMDHENMFWYRQDPGLGLRLIYFSYDVKMKEKGDIPEGYSVSREKKERFSLILESASTNQTSMYLCASSFNQADTQYFGPGTRLTVL.

Only one count was recorded for this clone. V usage is TRBV27 and J usage is TRBJ2-7; D is perhaps TRBD1 (5 bases). This CDR3 has 14 residues. Germline CDR1 MNHEY, CDR2 SMNVEV (reference sequence). The V end was cut by 5 bases, the J end by 4 bases, with 15 bases between. The CDR3 coding sequence is TGTGCCAGCAGTCCTCGTCCAGGGTGGTACGAGCAGTACTTC. As protein: CASSPRPGWYEQYF.

The chain has TRBV19 and TRBJ2-2; TRBD1 aligns across 8 bases. Germline lookup yields CDR1 LNHDA and CDR2 SQIVND (reference sequence). This CDR3 has 15 amino acids. Trimming removed 2 bases from V and 7 bases from J; junction bases left unmatched: 6. The CDR3 DNA reads as TGTGCCAGTAGTATACCGGGACAGGCGGACGGGGAGCTGTTTTTT. Its protein product is CASSIPGQADGELFF. Variable domain in full (rest from reference TRBV19 and TRBJ2-2): DGGITQSPKYLFRKEGQNVTLSCEQNLNHDAMYWYRQDPGQGLRLIYYSQIVNDFQKGDIAEGYSVSREKKESFPLTVTSAQKNPTAFYLCASSIPGQADGELFFGEGSRLTVL.

This chain's CDR3 is CASSISNEQFF. Written as DNA, the CDR3 is TGTGCCAGCAGTATCAGCAATGAGCAGTTCTTC. The chain employs TRBV2 and TRBJ2-1; D call uncertain. The CDR3 consists of 11 residues. Germline V CDR1 and CDR2: SNHLY, FYNNEI. Trimming removed 5 bases from V and 6 bases from J, with 5 bases in between. The complete variable domain, with remaining parts taken from reference TRBV2 and TRBJ2-1, reads EPEVTQTPSHQVTQMGQEVILRCVPISNHLYFYWYRQILGQKVEFLVSFYNNEISEKSEIFDDQFSVERPDGSNFTLKIRSTKLEDSAMYFCASSISNEQFFGPGTRLTVL.

The rearrangement uses TRBV6-5 and TRBJ2-7, with D perhaps TRBD1 (6 bases). CDR3 size: 14 residues. Germline CDR1 reads MNHEY; CDR2 reads SVGAGI. V lost 6 bases and J lost 0, with 12 bases in between. As DNA, the CDR3 is TGTGCCAGCAGACAGGGCTTCGGCTCCTACGAGCAGTACTTC. Protein product: CASRQGFGSYEQYF.